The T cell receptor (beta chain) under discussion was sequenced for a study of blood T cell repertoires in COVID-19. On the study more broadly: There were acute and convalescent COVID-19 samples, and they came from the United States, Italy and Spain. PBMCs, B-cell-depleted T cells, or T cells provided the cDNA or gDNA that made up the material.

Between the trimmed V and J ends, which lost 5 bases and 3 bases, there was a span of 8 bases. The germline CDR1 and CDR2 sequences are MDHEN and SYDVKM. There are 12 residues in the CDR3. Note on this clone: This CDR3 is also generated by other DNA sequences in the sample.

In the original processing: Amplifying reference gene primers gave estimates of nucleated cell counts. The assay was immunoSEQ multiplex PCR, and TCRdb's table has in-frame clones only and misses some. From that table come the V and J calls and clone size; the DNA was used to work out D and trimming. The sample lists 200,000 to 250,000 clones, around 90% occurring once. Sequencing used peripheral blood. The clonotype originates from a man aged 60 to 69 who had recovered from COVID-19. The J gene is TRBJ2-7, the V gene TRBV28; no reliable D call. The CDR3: CASSLSLYEQYF. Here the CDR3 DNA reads TGTGCCAGCAGTCTTTCCCTCTACGAGCAGTACTTC.